This T cell receptor (beta chain) is drawn from a study of cytomegalovirus exposure and HLA in healthy donors. It was with 60 Vbeta and 13 Jbeta primers that the PCR ran. Here immunoSEQ multiplex PCR was the method, and the copy in TCRdb shows in-frame clones only, minus some. Its clone listing holds 68,000 or so clones. CDR3 length equals 16 residues. CDR1 and CDR2 from the germline V gene are LNHDA and SQIVND (reference sequence). Trimming removed 3 bases from V and 4 bases from J, with 19 bases in between. The study's findings and limits: TCR beta chain V- and J-gene trimming was linked, in a later analysis, to a missense variant in DCLRE1C. Common viral pathogens seemed to be connected with several of the most significant clusters, according to a later analysis. Previous analysis showed most TCR beta V segments were productive about 90% or about 30% of the time. Another analysis was done later, and it associated approximately 18,000 TCR beta sequences with HLA alleles at 0.05 false discovery rate.

A note on this clone: As yet, its antigen is unknown.

This receptor was taken from a female donor in good health and CMV-seropositive. The sample comprised PBMCs. The chain is built from TRBV19 and TRBJ2-7; the D gene is possibly TRBD2 (5 bases). The DNA for the CDR3 is TGTGCCAGTAGTATGGACGGAGGCCCTTCCCCTTACGAGCAGTACTTC. This encodes CASSMDGGPSPYEQYF.